This passage covers 24 T cell receptor beta chains from one sample sequenced in a study of blood T cell repertoires in COVID-19. The protocol was immunoSEQ multiplex PCR, while the TCRdb copy is restricted to in-frame clones and leaves out a portion. The data contain 90,000 to 100,000 clones, 89% of them seen just once; the ten biggest clones take up less than 3.5%. Specimen: peripheral blood. The receptors were gathered from a man aged 50 to 60 with COVID-19, enrolled during active disease.

This clone was found once. The rearrangement joins TRBV4-3 to TRBJ2-2; maybe TRBD1 (6 bases). There are 16 residues in the CDR3. Germline CDR1 is LGHNA and CDR2 is YSLEER. V dropped 2 bases and J dropped 5 bases, with 15 bases sitting between them. Written as DNA, the CDR3 is TGCGCCAGCAGCCAAAACCCGGGACAAGATACCGGGGAGCTGTTTTTT. Translation: CASSQNPGQDTGELFF.

The chain couples TRBV20-1 to TRBJ1-1; TRBD1 aligns across 8 bases. The germline V gene has CDR1 DFQATT and CDR2 SNEGSKA (reference sequence). Losses at the gene ends were 3 bases for V and 4 bases for J; bases not matched to a gene: 10. The CDR3 length is 15 residues. The CDR3 protein is CSASSGGQGVTEAFF. The CDR3 nucleotides read TGCAGTGCTAGTTCGGGAGGACAGGGCGTCACTGAAGCTTTCTTT.

This clone showed up just once. CDR3 loop: CASRDRGTDTQYF. CDR3 sequence (DNA): TGTGCCAGCAGAGACAGGGGCACAGATACGCAGTATTTT. This chain uses TRBV25-1 with TRBJ2-3, with 7 bases aligning to TRBD1. This CDR3 has 13 residues. Per germline, CDR1 MGHDK and CDR2 SYGVNS. Trimming cost V 6 bases and J 1 base; bases outside gene matches: 1. The full variable domain, completed using reference TRBV25-1 and TRBJ2-3, is EADIYQTPRYLVIGTGKKITLECSQTMGHDKMYWYQQDPGMELHLIHYSYGVNSTEKGDLSSESTVSRIRTEHFPLTLESARPSHTSQYLCASRDRGTDTQYFGPGTRLTVL.

The gene calls are TRBV20-1 and TRBJ1-2; 8 bases are shared with TRBD1. CDR3 length: 11 amino acids. Germline-derived CDR1 and CDR2 are DFQATT and SNEGSKA (reference sequence). V shed 6 bases and J 4 bases; nucleotides not matched to a gene: 1. The CDR3 protein is CSAGTGYGYTF. CDR3 nucleotide sequence: TGCAGTGCCGGGACAGGCTATGGCTACACCTTC.

The chain recombines TRBV19 with TRBJ1-5, with 8 bases that match TRBD1. J gave up 1 base and V 5 bases, and 7 bases lay outside the gene matches. Germline V gives CDR1 LNHDA, CDR2 SQIVND (reference sequence). The CDR3 loop spans 16 amino acids. This chain's CDR3 is CASSLRTGTSNQPQHF. The DNA of the CDR3 is TGTGCCAGTAGTCTCCGGACAGGGACGAGCAATCAGCCCCAGCATTTT.

Remarks on this clone: Other DNA variants within this sample encode the same CDR3. V gene TRBV4-1 combines with J gene TRBJ2-7; TRBD1 matches 9 bases. This CDR3 is 14 amino acids long. V lost 3 bases, J lost 2 bases, and 2 bases stayed unmatched. Germline V lookup: CDR1 MGHRA, CDR2 YSYEKL. This CDR3 is CASSQGQGAYEQYF. In DNA, the CDR3 is TGCGCCAGCAGCCAGGGACAGGGCGCCTACGAGCAGTACTTC.

V usage is TRBV28 and J usage is TRBJ1-4; no definite D call. The CDR3 extends over 15 amino acids. CDR1 and CDR2 from the germline V gene are MDHEN and SYDVKM. The germline V and J ends were trimmed by 4 bases and 7 bases, with 16 bases remaining between them. DNA of the CDR3: TGTGCCAGCAGTTCCCCTCTAGCCGGGTCTGAAAAACTGTTTTTT. It encodes CASSSPLAGSEKLFF.

The CDR3 sequence: CASARSGTGEGYTF. The CDR3 region has the DNA TGTGCTAGTGCCCGATCCGGGACAGGGGAAGGCTACACCTTC. This chain joins TRBV12-5 and TRBJ1-2; 10 positions match TRBD1. The germline V gene has CDR1 LGHNT and CDR2 FRNRAP. The ends lost 7 bases at V and 8 bases at J; junction bases unmatched: 10. The CDR3 runs 14 residues.

This chain uses TRBV4-1 with TRBJ2-3; D is uncertain. This CDR3 has 17 amino acids. Germline V CDR1 and CDR2: MGHRA, YSYEKL. Trimming removed 1 base from V and 8 bases from J, with 22 bases in between. CDR3 nucleotides: TGCGCCAGCAGCCAAGGGAGTAGCCCCTTAGTACGTGGTACGCAGTATTTT. Amino acids: CASSQGSSPLVRGTQYF.

The J gene is TRBJ1-1, the V gene TRBV3-1 (or the pseudogene TRBV3-2); TRBD1 might be the D (5 bases). Trimming pared 6 bases from V and 1 base from J, leaving 12 bases between. The germline V gene has CDR1 LGHDT and CDR2 YNNKEL (reference sequence). CDR3 size: 14 residues. The CDR3 DNA is TGTGCCAGCAGTCTTCGCGACAGGAACACTGAAGCTTTCTTT. Its translation is CASSLRDRNTEAFF.

The J gene is TRBJ1-2, the V gene TRBV5-4; 7 bases fit TRBD1. Germline-derived CDR1 and CDR2 are SGHNT and YYREEE (reference sequence). With 4 bases clipped from V and 0 bases from J, the junction kept 3 bases outside the gene matches. The CDR3 length is 14 residues. The CDR3 region is CASSAGTANYGYTF. The DNA for the CDR3 is TGTGCCAGCAGCGCAGGGACAGCTAACTATGGCTACACCTTC.

This rearrangement joins TRBV7-2 to TRBJ2-7; the match to TRBD2 covers 7 bases. The junction had 11 bases not matched to a gene; V was cut back by 5 bases and J by 4 bases. The CDR3 contains 15 residues. Germline V gene sequence: CDR1 SGHTA, CDR2 FQGNSA. The CDR3 loop is CASSLQRGPTYEQYF. The CDR3 bases are TGTGCCAGCAGCCTTCAGCGGGGCCCAACTTACGAGCAGTACTTC.

The chain uses TRBV30 and TRBJ1-6; TRBD1 matches at 7 bases. Looked up from germline, CDR1 is GTSNPN and CDR2 is SVGIG (reference sequence). Trimming at V came to 5 bases and at J to 8 bases, leaving 6 bases not matched to a gene. This CDR3 has 13 residues. The CDR3 loop is CAWAPGGYSPLHF. CDR3 bases: TGTGCCTGGGCCCCAGGGGGTTATTCACCCCTCCACTTT.

This clone was seen a single time. The chain carries TRBV11-2 and TRBJ1-6, with D unresolved. This CDR3 region has 14 residues. CDR1 is SGHAT, CDR2 FQNNGV, per germline. Trimming shortened V by 3 bases and J by 5 bases, and 8 bases separated the two germline ends. DNA of the CDR3: TGTGCCAGCAGCTTCCAGTCAAATAATTCACCCCTCCACTTT. It specifies CASSFQSNNSPLHF.

This chain links TRBV5-1 with TRBJ1-2; 7 bases fit TRBD1. CDR3 length equals 15 residues. J was trimmed by 7 bases and V by 4 bases; bases with no gene match: 13. Germline V gene sequence: CDR1 SGHRS, CDR2 YFSETQ. The CDR3 DNA reads TGCGCCAGCAGCCCTGGGACAGTGGAAGGGATTGGCTACACCTTC. As protein: CASSPGTVEGIGYTF.

This clone showed up just once. J is TRBJ2-1 and V is TRBV5-1, with D perhaps matching TRBD2 (7 bases). Germline assignment: CDR1 SGHRS and CDR2 YFSETQ. V lost 5 bases and J 7 bases, leaving 19 bases between the germline ends. CDR3 size: 15 residues. DNA for the CDR3: TGCGCCAGCAGTCGAACGGGGGGCCGGGAGAATGAGCAGTTCTTC. It yields the protein CASSRTGGRENEQFF.

The rearrangement links TRBV12-3 or TRBV12-4 to TRBJ1-5; tentatively, D is TRBD1 (5 bases). There are 12 residues in the CDR3. Trimming cost V 4 bases and J 9 bases, with 10 bases left between them. This CDR3 reads CASSWGRRPQHF. The DNA of the CDR3 is TGTGCCAGCAGTTGGGGGAGGCGGCCCCAGCATTTT.

This clone was seen once. The chain links TRBV6-5 to TRBJ1-3; 7 nucleotides agree with TRBD1. Germline CDR1 reads MNHEY; CDR2 reads SVGAGI. The V gene end was trimmed by 4 bases and the J gene end by 3 bases; junction bases not matched to a gene: 9. The CDR3 consists of 16 residues. In DNA form, the CDR3 reads TGTGCCAGCAGTTTAACGCTACAGGGGCTTGGAAACACCATATATTTT. It codes for CASSLTLQGLGNTIYF.

The chain combines TRBV10-3 with TRBJ2-1; possible D gene TRBD2, 6 bases. V gave up 6 bases and J gave up 2 bases, with 17 bases separating them. Germline CDR1 reads ENHRY; CDR2 reads SYGVKD. CDR3 length: 16 amino acids. CDR3 amino acids: CAISGGAGLTYNEQFF. CDR3 coding DNA: TGTGCCATCAGCGGAGGGGCGGGGCTTACCTACAATGAGCAGTTCTTC.

The chain is built from TRBV4-1 and TRBJ2-2; 7 nucleotides line up with TRBD1. Trimming took 4 bases from V and 0 from J; bases not matched to a gene: 11. The CDR3 spans 18 residues. CDR1 is MGHRA, CDR2 YSYEKL, per germline. The CDR3 region is CASSLRDSPFANTGELFF. For the CDR3, the DNA is TGCGCCAGCAGCCTTCGGGACAGTCCGTTCGCGAACACCGGGGAGCTGTTTTTT.

This chain joins TRBV29-1 and TRBJ1-2; D not resolved. With 1 base removed from V and 8 bases from J, the gap between germline ends came to 8 bases. This CDR3 has 11 residues. Germline V gives CDR1 SQVTM, CDR2 ANQGSEA. In DNA, the CDR3 is TGCAGCGTTGAAGGGGCTGGGGGCTACACCTTC. Amino acids: CSVEGAGGYTF.

The chain couples TRBV19 to TRBJ2-3; 11 bases are a match to TRBD1. The CDR3 length is 15 residues. Germline-derived CDR1 and CDR2 are LNHDA and SQIVND (reference sequence). With 3 bases clipped from V and 3 bases from J, the junction kept 2 bases outside the gene matches. DNA for the CDR3: TGTGCCAGTAGTATGGGGACAGGGGGGACAGATACGCAGTATTTT. It is translated as CASSMGTGGTDTQYF.

This chain connects TRBV6-4 to TRBJ2-2; TRBD2 matches 9 bases. The ends lost 3 bases at V and 1 base at J; junction bases unmatched: 0. This CDR3 has 15 residues. Germline V gene data show CDR1 as MRHNA and CDR2 as SNTAGT. CDR3 DNA sequence: TGTGCCAGCAGTGAACTAGCGGGGAACACCGGGGAGCTGTTTTTT. This gives the protein CASSELAGNTGELFF.

This chain uses TRBV25-1 with TRBJ2-7; D not resolved. The CDR3 spans 13 residues. Germline loops: CDR1 MGHDK, CDR2 SYGVNS. The V end was cut by 3 bases, the J end by 1 base, with 7 bases between. CDR3 in amino acids: CASSDHGSYEQYF. Here the CDR3 DNA reads TGTGCCAGCAGTGATCACGGGTCCTACGAGCAGTACTTC.